The 22 T cell receptor beta chains below were found in one sample sequenced in a study of graft-versus-host responses after intestinal transplantation (dated by TCRdb to the early 2020s). The method behind the library was the immunoSEQ multiplex PCR assay. TCRdb obtained this table from immuneACCESS and retained in-frame rearrangements with V and J assigned. These tables miss some clones; where compared with another copy, unresolved V genes account for less than half of the shortfall, and the remainder is unexplained. Here the sample has under 6,000 clones; under 75% occur a single time. The leading ten clones occupy approximately 40% of the sample. Sequenced material: PBMCs, taken roughly 540 days after intestinal transplant. The origin of the receptors is a human patient who received an intestinal transplant, so some T cells may come from the graft donor.

This rearrangement joins TRBV4-3 to TRBJ2-3; possibly TRBD1 or TRBD2 for D (5 bases each). Trimming stripped 0 bases from V and 1 base from J, with 14 bases between. CDR3 length: 17 amino acids. Germline lookup yields CDR1 LGHNA and CDR2 YSLEER. The CDR3 region is CASSQDRGDLRTDTQYF. The CDR3 region has the DNA TGCGCCAGCAGCCAAGATAGAGGGGACCTTCGCACAGATACGCAGTATTTT.

This clone was seen only a few times. This rearrangement joins TRBV4-3 to TRBJ1-1; D gene uncertain. V was clipped by 1 base and J by 1 base, with 10 bases between them. There are 15 residues in the CDR3. CDR1 LGHNA and CDR2 YSLEER come from the germline V gene. The CDR3 loop reads CASSQAGYTNTEAFF. In DNA form, the CDR3 reads TGCGCCAGCAGCCAAGCCGGGTACACGAACACTGAAGCTTTCTTT.

The chain carries TRBV7-9 and TRBJ2-4; TRBD2 matches 10 bases. CDR1 and CDR2 from the germline V gene are SEHNR and FQNEAQ (reference sequence). The V segment lost 4 bases and the J segment 8 bases; nucleotides outside the gene matches: 5. The CDR3 is 14 amino acids. The CDR3 loop reads CASSSQLAGYIQYF. CDR3 nucleotides: TGTGCCAGCAGCTCGCAACTAGCGGGGTACATTCAGTACTTC.

Regarding this clone: This could be a read error, since a much larger clone is one nucleotide away. The same CDR3 is also encoded by other DNA sequences in this sample. V gene TRBV5-1 combines with J gene TRBJ1-1; TRBD1 is a possible D gene (5 bases). The CDR3 is 16 residues long. Germline V lookup: CDR1 SGHRS, CDR2 YFSETQ. Trimming stripped 4 bases from V and 0 bases from J, with 16 bases between. The CDR3 region has the DNA TGCGCCAGCAGCCAGGGCGGCGGGGTGATGAACACTGAAGCTTTCTTT. This sequence encodes CASSQGGGVMNTEAFF.

The chain has TRBV5-5 and TRBJ2-5, with D possibly matching TRBD1 (6 bases). Germline V gene data show CDR1 as SGHKS and CDR2 as YYEKEE (reference sequence). Trimming shortened V by 4 bases and J by 0 bases, and 10 bases separated the two germline ends. The CDR3 runs to 14 residues. CDR3 loop: CASSHRVYQETQYF. CDR3 in DNA: TGTGCCAGCAGCCACAGGGTGTACCAAGAGACCCAGTACTTC. Full variable domain (missing parts from reference TRBV5-5 and TRBJ2-5): DAGVTQSPTHLIKTRGQQVTLRCSPISGHKSVSWYQQVLGQGPQFIFQYYEKEERGRGNFPDRFSARQFPNYSSELNVNALLLGDSALYLCASSHRVYQETQYFGPGTRLLVL.

The J gene is TRBJ2-1, the V gene TRBV4-3; TRBD1 is a possible D gene (5 bases). CDR1 and CDR2 (germline): LGHNA, YSLEER. This CDR3 comprises 14 residues. V lost 3 bases to trimming and J lost 6 bases, with 12 bases between them. This chain's CDR3 is CASSQTQVPNEQFF. The CDR3 DNA sequence: TGCGCCAGCAGCCAGACACAGGTCCCCAATGAGCAGTTCTTC.

This rearrangement joins TRBV11-3 to TRBJ2-3; 11 bases fit TRBD2. Germline lookup yields CDR1 SGHNT and CDR2 YENEEA. The CDR3 totals 17 residues. J gave up 2 bases and V 1 base, and 5 bases lay outside the gene matches. DNA for the CDR3: TGTGCCAGCAGCTTAGTGGCTAGCGGGAGGATCACAGATACGCAGTATTTT. It yields the protein CASSLVASGRITDTQYF.

As DNA, the CDR3 is TGCGCCAGCAGCCAAGATCGCGGAGGGCCCCCAGATACGCAGTATTTT. Translation gives CASSQDRGGPPDTQYF. J is TRBJ2-3 and V is TRBV4-3; possible D gene TRBD2, 6 bases. The CDR3 is 16 amino acids. CDR1 and CDR2 from the germline V gene are LGHNA and YSLEER. V was pared by 0 bases and J by 4 bases, with 14 bases between.

Notes on this clone: Other nucleotide sequences from this sample produce the same CDR3. The chain recombines TRBV6-5 with TRBJ2-7, with 12 positions matching TRBD2. The ends lost 0 bases at V and 3 bases at J; junction bases unmatched: 0. The CDR3 totals 15 residues. CDR1 MNHEY and CDR2 SVGAGI come from the germline V gene. The CDR3 nucleotides are TGTGCCAGCAGTTACTCGACTAGCGGGGGCTACGAGCAGTACTTC. Its translation is CASSYSTSGGYEQYF.

The chain combines TRBV6-1 with TRBJ1-5; tentative D call: TRBD1 (5 bases). Trimming removed 2 bases at V and 5 bases at J, with 16 bases between. The CDR3 is 16 amino acids. Germline V CDR1 and CDR2: MNHNS, SASEGT. CDR3 protein: CASSESSQGGHQPQHF. CDR3 sequence (DNA): TGTGCCAGCAGTGAATCCTCGCAGGGAGGACATCAGCCCCAGCATTTT.

The chain couples TRBV9 to TRBJ2-1, with 13 positions matching TRBD2. The germline V gene encodes CDR1 SGDLS and CDR2 YYNGEE. This CDR3 comprises 17 residues. V trimming: 2 bases; J trimming: 0 bases; junction bases outside the gene matches: 2. CDR3 protein: CASSVGLAGVSYNEQFF. The CDR3 coding sequence is TGTGCCAGCAGCGTCGGACTAGCGGGGGTCTCCTACAATGAGCAGTTCTTC.

Regarding this clone: A much larger clone sits a single nucleotide away, making a read error possible. At the DNA level, this CDR3 is encoded by other sequences in the same sample as well. The CDR3 loop is CASSQDLGFTNEKLFF. CDR3 in DNA: TGTGCCAGCAGCCAAGATCTAGGTTTTACTAATGAAAAACTGTTTTTT. This rearrangement joins TRBV5-5 to TRBJ1-4, with D unresolved. Looked up from germline, CDR1 is SGHKS and CDR2 is YYEKEE (reference sequence). Deletions cut 4 bases from V and 2 bases from J, with 15 bases between. This CDR3 contains 16 residues.

V is TRBV5-2 and J is TRBJ2-7; TRBD2 is taken as the D call from the table, unchecked against the DNA. TRBV5-2 is shown as a pseudogene. This CDR3 is 14 amino acids long. Here the CDR3 reads CASSLRGLDYEQYF. CDR3 sequence (DNA): TGTGCCAGCAGCTTGCGGGGACTGGACTACGAGCAGTACTTC.

The chain employs TRBV18 and TRBJ2-7, with 8 bases matching TRBD1. V was clipped by 6 bases and J by 2 bases; unmatched bases: 6. The CDR3 sequence is 14 residues long. CDR1 and CDR2 (germline): KGHSH, LQKENI. CDR3 sequence (DNA): TGTGCCAGCTCCCAGACAGGGGATGCCTACGAGCAGTACTTC. Its translation: CASSQTGDAYEQYF.

This clone was observed many times. The chain has TRBV2 and TRBJ2-2; TRBD2 matches at 15 bases. The CDR3 extends over 15 amino acids. Germline V gives CDR1 SNHLY, CDR2 FYNNEI. With V trimmed by 7 bases and J by 8 bases, 5 bases remained unmatched. CDR3 sequence reads: CASNGLAGGIGELFF. CDR3 in DNA: TGTGCCAGCAATGGACTAGCGGGGGGGATTGGGGAGCTGTTTTTT.

The gene calls are TRBV7-4 and TRBJ1-6; tentatively, D is TRBD1 (6 bases). Trimming removed 0 bases at V and 8 bases at J, with 11 bases between. Germline values: CDR1 SGHVT, CDR2 SQSDAQ. The CDR3 runs to 15 residues. The CDR3 coding sequence is TGTGCCAGCAGCTTAGCATTAGGGGGGGATTCACCCCTCCACTTT. Protein product: CASSLALGGDSPLHF.

The V call is TRBV4-3, the J call TRBJ2-6, with a weak D call TRBD2 (6 bases). The CDR3 has 17 amino acids. Germline assignment: CDR1 LGHNA and CDR2 YSLEER. V was cut by 6 bases and J by 0 bases, with 15 bases left in between. CDR3: CASRDAAGTSGANVLTF. The CDR3 DNA reads as TGCGCCAGCAGAGATGCGGCGGGGACCTCTGGGGCCAACGTCCTGACTTTC.

As concerns this clone: One end of the junction does not line up with germline, which may come from a read error. The same CDR3 arises from other DNA sequences in this sample as well. The chain combines TRBV7-2 with TRBJ2-2; 12 bases fit TRBD1. Germline-derived CDR1 and CDR2 are SGHTA and FQGNSA. The CDR3 has 17 residues. CDR3 sequence reads: CASSWGDRGLETGELFF. Written as DNA, the CDR3 is TGCGCCAGCAGCTGGGGGGACAGGGGGCTAGAAACCGGGGAGCTGTTTTTT.

The chain uses TRBV10-1 and TRBJ1-1; D is perhaps TRBD1 (6 bases). Germline lookup yields CDR1 WNHNN and CDR2 SYGVQD (reference sequence). V was trimmed by 0 bases and J by 11 bases, leaving 16 bases between them. The CDR3 runs 14 residues. DNA of the CDR3: TGCGCCAGCAGTGAGTCAGGTCCAGGGGCCGCGGCTTTCTTT. Translating gives CASSESGPGAAAFF.

The V and J genes are TRBV2 and TRBJ2-7; possibly TRBD2 for D (5 bases). The germline V and J ends were trimmed by 3 bases and 3 bases, with 12 bases remaining between them. The germline V gene encodes CDR1 SNHLY and CDR2 FYNNEI. The CDR3 has 14 residues. The CDR3 spells CASSDLGGLYEQYF. As DNA, the CDR3 is TGTGCCAGCAGTGATTTAGGAGGACTCTACGAGCAGTACTTC.

This clone was picked up a small number of times. The CDR3 DNA is TGTGCCAGCACCACCGGGACAGGGGTTAACTATGGCTACACCTTC. As protein: CASTTGTGVNYGYTF. J is TRBJ1-2 and V is TRBV6-6, with TRBD1 matching 10 bases. The V gene end was trimmed by 7 bases and the J gene end by 1 base; junction bases not matched to a gene: 6. The CDR3 is 15 amino acids. From germline, CDR1 is MNHNY and CDR2 SVGAGI (reference sequence).

The chain combines TRBV7-8 with TRBJ1-2; 8 bases line up with TRBD1. With 1 base clipped from V and 7 bases from J, the junction kept 2 bases outside the gene matches. This CDR3 spans 13 amino acids. Germline CDR1 is SGHVS and CDR2 is FQNEAQ. The CDR3 reads CASSLGQGTGYTF. Written as DNA, the CDR3 is TGTGCCAGCAGCTTAGGACAGGGGACTGGCTACACCTTC.